Listed below are T cell receptor beta chains from one sample, sequenced in a study of blood T cell repertoires in COVID-19. The assay was immunoSEQ multiplex PCR, and TCRdb's table has in-frame clones only and misses some. The repertoire holds about 94,000 clones, with roughly 80% as singletons. The sample comprised peripheral blood. Source of these receptors: a man aged 65-85 years with COVID-19, enrolled during active disease. Each CDR3 is given with its conserved first and last residue. D genes are given only for firm matches. Part of the rows lack a size; the others show once, few, many or a class for expanded clones.

v_gene,abundance,j_gene,d_gene,CDR3nt,CDR3aa
TRBV4-2,-,TRBJ1-2,TRBD1,TGTGCCAGTTGGGGACAGGGGGTGATCAACTATGGCTACACCTTC,CASWGQGVINYGYTF
TRBV4-3,-,TRBJ2-1,TRBD2,TGCGCCAGCAGCCAAGAGACTAGCTTGGGTGAGCAGTTCTTC,CASSQETSLGEQFF
TRBV11-2,-,TRBJ2-3,-,TGTGCCAGCAGCTTACTGGAGGATACGCAGTATTTT,CASSLLEDTQYF
TRBV7-8,once,TRBJ2-5,-,TGTGCCAGCAGCCAACTCTCTCAAGAGACCCAGTACTTC,CASSQLSQETQYF
TRBV21-1,-,TRBJ1-4,-,TGTGCCAGCAGCAAAGCAGGGACAGCAACTAATGAAAAACTGTTTTTT,CASSKAGTATNEKLFF
TRBV6-5,-,TRBJ1-1,TRBD1,TGTGCCAGCAGGCCCGGACAGGTGAACACTGAAGCTTTCTTT,CASRPGQVNTEAFF
TRBV20-1,-,TRBJ1-6,-,TGCAGTGCTAGTCACGGAAAGGGGGAGTCACCCCTCCACTTT,CSASHGKGESPLHF
TRBV15,-,TRBJ1-5,TRBD1,TGTGCCACCAGCAAAATCTTGACAGGGAACCAGCCCCAGCATTTT,CATSKILTGNQPQHF
TRBV7-2,few,TRBJ1-4,TRBD1,TGTGCCAGCAGCTCAACGGAGGGGGCGCCGTTTAGAAAACTGTTTTTT,CASSSTEGAPFRKLFF
TRBV6-5,-,TRBJ2-1,-,TGTGCCAGCAGTTACGAGGGTACAAGTGAGCAGTTCTTC,CASSYEGTSEQFF
TRBV6-5,-,TRBJ1-4,-,TGTGCCAGCAGCTCACCTGGACAGACTAATGAAAAACTGTTTTTT,CASSSPGQTNEKLFF
TRBV5-1,few,TRBJ2-7,TRBD2,TGCGCCAGCAGCTTGGGAGCGGGGGCCGCCTACGAGCAGTACTTC,CASSLGAGAAYEQYF
TRBV6-2/TRBV6-3,once,TRBJ1-2,-,TGTGCCAGCAGTTACGTTGCTATGGCAGGGGATGGCTACACCTTC,CASSYVAMAGDGYTF
TRBV5-8,-,TRBJ1-6,-,TGTGCCAGCAGCGTCGCGAGTCCAGGTTATAATTCACCCCTCCACTTT,CASSVASPGYNSPLHF
TRBV7-3,-,TRBJ1-1,-,TGTGCCAGCAGCCCCCAGGAGGACACTGAAGCTTTCTTT,CASSPQEDTEAFF
TRBV6-5,-,TRBJ1-3,TRBD1,TGTGCCAGCAAGGTCCGGGACAGTGGAAACACCATATATTTT,CASKVRDSGNTIYF
TRBV11-2,-,TRBJ2-7,-,TGTGCCAGCAGCTTAACCGTTAGCTCCTACGAGCAGTACTTC,CASSLTVSSYEQYF
TRBV5-1,-,TRBJ2-1,TRBD2,TGCGCCAGCAGCTTGGATTTAGCGGGAGAGCAGTTCTTC,CASSLDLAGEQFF
TRBV11-3,-,TRBJ2-7,TRBD1,TGTGCCAGCAGTCGTTCCGGGACAGGGAGCTCCTACGAGCAGTACTTC,CASSRSGTGSSYEQYF
TRBV30,-,TRBJ1-6,-,TGTGCCTGTGAGAGGGGTGGGGGGAGTTCTTCACCCCTCCACTTT,CACERGGGSSSPLHF
TRBV14,many,TRBJ1-2,-,TGTGCCAGCAGCCAAGGACAGTTCTATGGCTACACCTTC,CASSQGQFYGYTF
TRBV10-3,few,TRBJ1-5,TRBD1,TGTGCCACCAGGTCGCGGACAGGGAATCAGCCCCAGCATTTT,CATRSRTGNQPQHF
TRBV5-5,-,TRBJ2-7,-,TGTGCCAGCAGCTTCTTCCCAGGGGTAAGCGCCTACGAGCAGTACTTC,CASSFFPGVSAYEQYF
TRBV27,-,TRBJ1-2,-,TGTGCCAGCAGTACCATACGTGGAGGGAACAACTATGGCTACACCTTC,CASSTIRGGNNYGYTF
TRBV7-9,-,TRBJ2-1,-,TGTGCCAGCAGCCCCCGGGGTAGCCCTAACAATGAGCAGTTCTTC,CASSPRGSPNNEQFF
TRBV15,-,TRBJ1-6,TRBD1,TGTGCCACCAGCAGAGATAAAGGGACAGGGAGCTCCTATAATTCACCCCTCCACTTT,CATSRDKGTGSSYNSPLHF
TRBV27,-,TRBJ2-7,TRBD2,TGTGCCAGCGCCGCCTGGGCGGGAGGCTACGAGCAGTACTTC,CASAAWAGGYEQYF
TRBV9,once,TRBJ2-1,TRBD1,TGTGCCAGCAGCGACCAGACAGGGGATAGTTACAATGAGCAGTTCTTC,CASSDQTGDSYNEQFF
TRBV7-9,-,TRBJ1-6,-,TGTGCCAGCAGCTTACTGGGCTGGTCACCCCTCCACTTT,CASSLLGWSPLHF
TRBV7-9,many,TRBJ2-1,-,TGTGCCAGCAGCTCAATGGGGGGCTCCTACAATGAGCAGTTCTTC,CASSSMGGSYNEQFF
TRBV11-2,-,TRBJ2-7,-,TGTGCCAGCAGCTTAGACCGCTACGAGCAGTACTTC,CASSLDRYEQYF
TRBV6-2/TRBV6-3,-,TRBJ2-1,-,TGTGCCAGCAGTTATCTGGGGCCCCACACTGAGCAGTTCTTC,CASSYLGPHTEQFF
TRBV6-4,-,TRBJ2-5,-,TGTGCCAGCAGTCCGCGGGCAGCCCAAGAGACCCAGTACTTC,CASSPRAAQETQYF
TRBV19,-,TRBJ1-1,-,TGTGCCAGTAGTATTTTGGGAGATGAAGCTTTCTTT,CASSILGDEAFF
TRBV7-9,few,TRBJ1-4,-,TGTGCCAGCAGCTTAGAGATACGGGGAAAACTGTTTTTT,CASSLEIRGKLFF
TRBV9,once,TRBJ1-1,TRBD1,TGTGCCAGCAGCCCCCTTTCGACAGGGGGGTTGAACACTGAAGCTTTCTTT,CASSPLSTGGLNTEAFF
TRBV7-2,-,TRBJ2-5,-,TGTGCCAGCAGCTTAAAAGCAGGGATAAGAGAGACCCAGTACTTC,CASSLKAGIRETQYF
TRBV7-2,once,TRBJ2-5,-,TGTGCCAGCAGTCAAACAGGGAATAAAGAGACCCAGTACTTC,CASSQTGNKETQYF
TRBV18,-,TRBJ2-1,TRBD2,TGTGCCAGCTCACCACGTCCTGCTCTAGCGGGGGGGTACAATGAGCAGTTCTTC,CASSPRPALAGGYNEQFF
TRBV5-4,-,TRBJ2-1,TRBD2,TGTGCCAGCAGCTTGGTTCCTAGCGGTCAGGGAGGTGAGCAGTTCTTC,CASSLVPSGQGGEQFF
TRBV29-1,-,TRBJ1-5,TRBD1,TGCAGCGTCCTCGGACAGGTTAATCAGCCCCAGCATTTT,CSVLGQVNQPQHF
TRBV19,-,TRBJ1-2,-,TGTGCCAGTGCCCGCGGCGGATCCTATGGCTACACCTTC,CASARGGSYGYTF
TRBV4-3,-,TRBJ1-3,-,TGCGCCAGCAGCCAAAACAGTGGGTTCTCTGGAAACACCATATATTTT,CASSQNSGFSGNTIYF
TRBV18,-,TRBJ1-1,-,TGTGCCAGCTCACCAAATTGGGGCCCGAACACTGAAGCTTTCTTT,CASSPNWGPNTEAFF
TRBV10-3,-,TRBJ2-3,-,TGTGCCATCAGTGCGGGAGCAGATACGCAGTATTTT,CAISAGADTQYF
TRBV29-1,-,TRBJ2-7,TRBD2,TGCAGCGATGTGATAGCGGGAGGGCCCTACGAGCAGTACTTC,CSDVIAGGPYEQYF
TRBV5-4,-,TRBJ1-2,-,TGTGCCAGCAGCTTTGCCGGAGACAACTATGGCTACACCTTC,CASSFAGDNYGYTF
TRBV7-9,few,TRBJ1-2,TRBD1,TGTGCCAGCAGCGGACAGGGTGCTTTAAGGGGCTACACCTTC,CASSGQGALRGYTF
TRBV19,-,TRBJ1-1,TRBD1,TGTGCCAGTAGTGTCCGGGACAGGGCCGCTGAAGCTTTCTTT,CASSVRDRAAEAFF
TRBV5-1,-,TRBJ2-1,-,TGCGCCAGCAGCTTGAGCGCTTCCTACAATGAGCAGTTCTTC,CASSLSASYNEQFF
TRBV2,-,TRBJ2-7,TRBD1,TGTGCCAGCAGTGGGGACAGCGCCTACGAGCAGTACTTC,CASSGDSAYEQYF
TRBV4-2,-,TRBJ2-2,TRBD1,TGTGCCAGCAGCCGCGGACAGGGAACCACCGGGGAGCTGTTTTTT,CASSRGQGTTGELFF
TRBV27,-,TRBJ2-1,TRBD2,TGTGCCACCCAGACTAGCGGGGACCACAATGAGCAGTTCTTC,CATQTSGDHNEQFF
TRBV5-4,-,TRBJ1-1,-,TGTGCCAGCACCGAACAGTTGAACACTGAAGCTTTCTTT,CASTEQLNTEAFF
TRBV24-1,-,TRBJ2-4,TRBD2,TGTGCCACCAGTCTAGCGGGAGTGAGAGCCAAAAACATTCAGTACTTC,CATSLAGVRAKNIQYF